This TCR beta chain was documented in a study of identical twins. cDNA carried unique molecular identifiers, and a universal primer site was added by template switching. TCRdb itself ran the 5' RACE reads through MiXCR, one entry per CDR3 protein. The sample gives more than 1.5 million distinct CDR3 sequences, around a third of which show up once; over 0.25% is in the top ten. J was trimmed by 7 bases and V by 4 bases; bases with no gene match: 8. The CDR3 consists of 15 residues. Germline loops: CDR1 SGHRS, CDR2 YFSETQ. Input material: cord blood. The TCR originated in a newborn girl in good health. The genes are TRBV5-1 and TRBJ2-1; 10 bases agree with TRBD2. CDR3: CASSGLAGVQNEQFF. The CDR3 DNA is TGCGCCAGCAGCGGGCTAGCGGGAGTTCAAAATGAGCAGTTCTTC.